This T cell receptor beta chain was sequenced for a study of human T cells and chemical hapten exposure. Unseparated into fractions, whole blood served as the source from which total RNA was extracted. This CDR3 has 15 residues. V was clipped by 3 bases and J by 10 bases, with 19 bases between them. From germline, CDR1 is MNHEY and CDR2 SMNVEV (reference sequence). To note about this clonotype: A clone one base away is much larger, so this may be a read error.

Original methodology: Samples contained a median of approximately 100,000 TCRs, with a range of about 23,224 to 700,000. From the 5' RACE reads, TCRdb called clonotypes with MiXCR, one entry per CDR3 protein. Clone size and V and J calls follow TCRdb, not the original study. The sample contains 120,000 to 150,000 distinct CDR3 sequences, roughly 4.1% of which appear only once. This sequence originates from a female donor in good health. V and J are TRBV27 and TRBJ2-1; D perhaps matches TRBD2 (7 bases). The CDR3 DNA reads TGTGCCAGCAGTTTCTCAAGAGGGGGGGCTAGGGAGCAGTTCTTC. Translation: CASSFSRGGAREQFF.